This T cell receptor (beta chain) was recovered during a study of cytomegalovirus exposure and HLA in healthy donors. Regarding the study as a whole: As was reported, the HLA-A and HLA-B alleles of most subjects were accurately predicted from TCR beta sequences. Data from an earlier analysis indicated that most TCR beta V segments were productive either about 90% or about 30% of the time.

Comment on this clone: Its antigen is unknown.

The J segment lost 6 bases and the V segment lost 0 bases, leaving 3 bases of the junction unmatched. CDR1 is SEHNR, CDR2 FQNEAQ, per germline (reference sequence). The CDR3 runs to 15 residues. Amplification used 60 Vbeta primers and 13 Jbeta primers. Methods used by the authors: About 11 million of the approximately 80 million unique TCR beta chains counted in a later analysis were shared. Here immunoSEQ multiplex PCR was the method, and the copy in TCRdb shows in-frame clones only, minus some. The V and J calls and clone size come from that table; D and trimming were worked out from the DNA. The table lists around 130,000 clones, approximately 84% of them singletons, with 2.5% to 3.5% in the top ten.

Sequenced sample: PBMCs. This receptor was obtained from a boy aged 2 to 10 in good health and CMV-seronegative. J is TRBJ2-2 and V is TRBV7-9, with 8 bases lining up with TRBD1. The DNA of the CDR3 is TGTGCCAGCAGCTTAGCTGGACAGGGATCCGGGGAGCTGTTTTTT. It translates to CASSLAGQGSGELFF.